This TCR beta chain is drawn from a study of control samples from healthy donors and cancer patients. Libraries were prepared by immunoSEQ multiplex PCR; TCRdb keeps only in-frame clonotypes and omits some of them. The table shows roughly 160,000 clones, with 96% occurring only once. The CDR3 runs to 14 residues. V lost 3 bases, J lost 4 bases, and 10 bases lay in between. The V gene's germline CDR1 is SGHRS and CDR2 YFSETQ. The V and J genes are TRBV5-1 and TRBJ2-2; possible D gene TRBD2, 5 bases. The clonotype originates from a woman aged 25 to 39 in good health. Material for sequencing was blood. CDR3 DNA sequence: TGCGCCAGCAGCTACGGGGTAGGCACCGGGGAGCTGTTTTTT. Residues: CASSYGVGTGELFF.